This entry lists 31 T cell receptor beta chains sequenced from one sample in a study of T cell responses to AZD1222 COVID-19 vaccine (dated by TCRdb to about 2021). The time point label corresponds to: baseline before first vaccination. Libraries came from the immunoSEQ multiplex PCR assay. The clones in this table, taken by TCRdb from immuneACCESS, are in-frame only. Not every clone is retained; where verified, under half of the shortfall comes from an unresolved V gene, and the cause of the rest is unknown. This sample comprises around 110,000 clones, more than 85% of them detected only once. The ten biggest clones cover 6% to 8% of the sample. The material sequenced was peripheral blood, taken on day 0 of AZD1222 vaccination. All receptors derive from an adult in good health.

This clone was found once. The chain is built from TRBV7-9 and TRBJ1-5; D is unresolved. From germline, CDR1 is SEHNR and CDR2 FQNEAQ (reference sequence). V was cut by 0 bases and J by 4 bases, with 7 bases left in between. The CDR3 spans 14 residues. The CDR3 loop reads CASSLADGNQPQHF. CDR3 DNA: TGTGCCAGCAGCTTAGCGGATGGTAATCAGCCCCAGCATTTT.

The gene calls are TRBV3-1 (or the pseudogene TRBV3-2) and TRBJ1-6; no definite D call. Germline V lookup: CDR1 LGHDT, CDR2 YNNKEL (reference sequence). This CDR3 comprises 16 residues. Trimming removed 1 base at V and 1 base at J, with 8 bases between. This CDR3 is CASSQVSHSYNSPLHF. The CDR3 DNA sequence: TGTGCCAGCAGCCAAGTGTCCCATTCCTATAATTCACCCCTCCACTTT.

V is TRBV29-1 and J is TRBJ1-5, with 9 positions matching TRBD1. This CDR3 contains 13 residues. V shed 6 bases and J 5 bases; nucleotides not matched to a gene: 5. Germline-derived CDR1 and CDR2 are SQVTM and ANQGSEA. CDR3 protein: CSVEQGADQPQHF. In DNA, the CDR3 is TGCAGCGTGGAACAGGGGGCTGATCAGCCCCAGCATTTT.

This chain joins TRBV5-1 and TRBJ1-5; no clear D. Trimming stripped 4 bases from V and 6 bases from J, with 17 bases between. Germline CDR1 reads SGHRS; CDR2 reads YFSETQ. CDR3 length: 15 amino acids. In nucleotides, the CDR3 is TGCGCCAGCAGCCTGGGATCCGGGGTGGGTCAGCCCCAGCATTTT. Translating it yields CASSLGSGVGQPQHF.

This chain uses TRBV27 with TRBJ2-5; the match to TRBD2 covers 8 bases. This CDR3 is 16 amino acids long. The germline gives CDR1 MNHEY, CDR2 SMNVEV (reference sequence). V was clipped by 2 bases and J by 0 bases; unmatched bases: 5. CDR3 sequence reads: CASSLMASGYQETQYF. CDR3 nucleotide sequence: TGTGCCAGCAGTTTAATGGCTAGCGGGTACCAAGAGACCCAGTACTTC.

This clone was counted once. The V call is TRBV3-1 (or the pseudogene TRBV3-2), the J call TRBJ2-2, with D unclear. V was trimmed by 2 bases and J by 7 bases, leaving 14 bases between them. This CDR3 region has 15 residues. Looked up from germline, CDR1 is LGHDT and CDR2 is YNNKEL (reference sequence). CDR3: CASSQTLIQGGELFF. The CDR3 coding sequence is TGTGCCAGCAGCCAAACCCTAATCCAAGGCGGGGAGCTGTTTTTT.

The chain is built from TRBV25-1 and TRBJ1-1; weak D call: TRBD1 (5 bases). The CDR3 extends over 13 amino acids. Germline V gene sequence: CDR1 MGHDK, CDR2 SYGVNS. The V end lost 7 bases, the J end lost 1 base, and 10 bases lay between the germline ends. CDR3 sequence (DNA): TGTGCCAGCAAGGGGCTACAGAACACTGAAGCTTTCTTT. Its protein product is CASKGLQNTEAFF.

CDR3 amino acids: CASSSRLAGPEQYF. In nucleotides, the CDR3 is TGTGCCAGCAGTTCCCGACTAGCGGGCCCTGAGCAGTACTTC. The chain uses TRBV27 and TRBJ2-7, with 10 bases that match TRBD2. From germline, CDR1 is MNHEY and CDR2 SMNVEV (reference sequence). The CDR3 covers 14 residues. Unmatched junction bases numbered 7, after V lost 4 bases and J lost 7 bases.

This clone was recorded a few times. The rearrangement joins TRBV7-3 to TRBJ2-7, with unresolved D. The length of the CDR3 is 13 residues. CDR1 and CDR2 from the germline V gene are SGHTA and FQGTGA. V lost 5 bases and J lost 4, with 12 bases in between. The CDR3, as DNA: TGTGCCAGCAGCCTACAAGGGAAATACGAGCAGTACTTC. Translated, it gives CASSLQGKYEQYF.

This sequence joins TRBV7-3 and TRBJ2-3, with D unclear. Germline V gene lookup returns CDR1 SGHTA and CDR2 FQGTGA. The CDR3 length is 12 residues. V was clipped by 5 bases and J by 4 bases, with 7 bases between them. CDR3 amino acids: CASSPTPDTQYF. As DNA, the CDR3 is TGTGCCAGCAGCCCCACTCCAGATACGCAGTATTTT.

This sequence joins TRBV30 and TRBJ2-3; 8 positions agree with TRBD2. The germline gives CDR1 GTSNPN, CDR2 SVGIG (reference sequence). This CDR3 spans 14 amino acids. Germline trimming cut 0 bases from V and 4 bases from J; bases unmatched to any gene: 3. The chain's CDR3 is CAWSVRGGADTQYF. In nucleotides, the CDR3 is TGTGCCTGGAGTGTACGGGGGGGAGCAGATACGCAGTATTTT.

The gene calls are TRBV5-6 and TRBJ1-2; unclear D gene. V lost 5 bases, J lost 4 bases, and 15 bases lay in between. Germline values: CDR1 SGHDT, CDR2 YYEEEE. The CDR3 loop spans 14 amino acids. CDR3 coding DNA: TGTGCCAGCAGGCCGGGTGGAGGGAGCTATGGCTACACCTTC. Amino acid sequence: CASRPGGGSYGYTF.

This chain connects TRBV19 to TRBJ1-2, with D unclear. Germline assignment: CDR1 LNHDA and CDR2 SQIVND (reference sequence). V dropped 7 bases and J dropped 2 bases, with 5 bases sitting between them. CDR3 size: 11 residues. The CDR3 spells CASTQNYGYTF. In DNA form, the CDR3 reads TGTGCCAGTACCCAGAACTATGGCTACACCTTC.

The chain uses TRBV15 and TRBJ1-1; 8 nucleotides line up with TRBD1. The length of the CDR3 is 17 residues. The V segment lost 5 bases and the J segment 5 bases; nucleotides outside the gene matches: 16. Germline CDR1 LNHNV, CDR2 YYDKDF (reference sequence). The CDR3 nucleotides read TGTGCCACCAGCGGTGACAGGGGACGGTGGCCTGGGACTGAAGCTTTCTTT. It encodes CATSGDRGRWPGTEAFF.

The chain carries TRBV14 and TRBJ1-2; D gene unclear. The CDR3 sequence is 11 residues long. V was trimmed by 6 bases and J by 4 bases, leaving 6 bases between them. CDR1 and CDR2 (germline): SGHDN, FVKESK. CDR3 nucleotides: TGTGCCAGCAGTTCTCCCTATGGCTACACCTTC. Its protein product is CASSSPYGYTF. The full variable domain, with the rest looked up from reference TRBV14 and TRBJ1-2, is EAGVTQFPSHSVIEKGQTVTLRCDPISGHDNLYWYRRVMGKEIKFLLHFVKESKQDESGMPNNRFLAERTGGTYSTLKVQPAELEDSGVYFCASSSPYGYTFGSGTRLTVV.

This chain connects TRBV30 to TRBJ1-1; D unclear. The germline V and J ends were trimmed by 2 bases and 10 bases, with 11 bases remaining between them. The germline gives CDR1 GTSNPN, CDR2 SVGIG (reference sequence). The CDR3 loop spans 11 amino acids. The CDR3 is CAWSLTRTAFF. In DNA, the CDR3 is TGTGCCTGGAGTCTCACCCGGACAGCTTTCTTT.

This clone was counted once. The chain's CDR3 is CASSSTGSYEQYF. CDR3 bases: TGCGCCAGCAGCTCCACAGGGTCGTACGAGCAGTACTTC. The chain joins TRBV5-1 to TRBJ2-7; D possibly corresponds to TRBD1 (6 bases). V dropped 3 bases and J dropped 4 bases, with 11 bases sitting between them. The CDR3 contains 13 residues. Looked up from germline, CDR1 is SGHRS and CDR2 is YFSETQ.

CDR3 loop: CASSYSGGVYEQYF. In DNA form, the CDR3 reads TGTGCCAGCAGTTACTCTGGGGGAGTCTACGAGCAGTACTTC. The genes are TRBV6-5 and TRBJ2-7; possibly TRBD1 or TRBD2 for D (5 bases each). CDR3 length equals 14 residues. The V end was cut by 0 bases, the J end by 3 bases, with 9 bases between. CDR1 MNHEY and CDR2 SVGAGI come from the germline V gene.

This clone was seen a few times. This chain joins TRBV7-2 and TRBJ2-7, with 7 bases aligning to TRBD1. V lost 3 bases, J lost 0 bases, and 11 bases stayed unmatched. The CDR3 runs 17 residues. Germline V gene data show CDR1 as SGHTA and CDR2 as FQGNSA. The CDR3 is CASSLGTGAPSSYEQYF. The CDR3 DNA follows: TGTGCCAGCAGCTTGGGAACAGGGGCGCCATCCTCCTACGAGCAGTACTTC.

The V call is TRBV2, the J call TRBJ1-5; D gene unclear. The germline V gene has CDR1 SNHLY and CDR2 FYNNEI. CDR3 length: 13 residues. Trimming stripped 6 bases from V and 0 bases from J, with 6 bases between. The CDR3 region has the DNA TGTGCCAGCAGCATTAATAGCAATCAGCCCCAGCATTTT. Translated: CASSINSNQPQHF.

This CDR3 is CASSPLSGGAISYEQYF. CDR3 DNA: TGTGCCAGTAGTCCTCTTAGCGGGGGAGCGATCTCCTACGAGCAGTACTTC. This chain uses TRBV19 with TRBJ2-7; 9 bases are a match to TRBD2. The CDR3 sequence is 17 residues long. V shed 5 bases and J 0 bases; nucleotides not matched to a gene: 11. Germline V gene data show CDR1 as LNHDA and CDR2 as SQIVND (reference sequence).

The chain is built from TRBV27 and TRBJ2-1, with no clear D. The germline V gene encodes CDR1 MNHEY and CDR2 SMNVEV (reference sequence). V gave up 0 bases and J gave up 6 bases, with 12 bases separating them. The CDR3 covers 15 residues. The CDR3 loop reads CASSLSIGQINEQFF. In DNA form, the CDR3 reads TGTGCCAGCAGTTTATCGATCGGGCAGATCAATGAGCAGTTCTTC.

The genes are TRBV15 and TRBJ1-1; D possibly corresponds to TRBD1 (5 bases). V lost 8 bases to trimming and J lost 1 base, with 14 bases between them. In germline, CDR1 is LNHNV, CDR2 YYDKDF (reference sequence). The CDR3 loop spans 14 amino acids. Here the CDR3 DNA reads TGTGCCACCCTCCGGGACCTACAGAACACTGAAGCTTTCTTT. It specifies CATLRDLQNTEAFF.

The chain combines TRBV5-8 with TRBJ2-3; perhaps TRBD2 as D (5 bases). Trimming took off 0 bases at V and 6 bases at J, with 5 bases between the two ends. Germline-derived CDR1 and CDR2 are SGHTS and YDEGEE. This CDR3 region has 12 residues. The CDR3 sequence is CASSLGGDTQYF. CDR3 sequence (DNA): TGTGCCAGCAGCTTGGGAGGGGATACGCAGTATTTT.

Turning to this clone: The conserved final phenylalanine or tryptophan is absent from the CDR3, which likely points to a read error. It is unclear where the CDR3 begins or ends on the DNA, so no DNA is shown, and the CDR3 is as TCRdb lists it. The CDR3 protein is CASSSWDRR. This chain joins TRBV7-3 and TRBJ1-2. The CDR3 adds up to 9 amino acids, both ends counted. The germline CDR1 and CDR2 sequences are SGHTA and FQGTGA.

The chain links TRBV5-6 to TRBJ2-1; TRBD2 matches 12 bases. The ends lost 2 bases at V and 6 bases at J; junction bases unmatched: 3. The CDR3 is 15 residues long. The germline CDR1 and CDR2 sequences are SGHDT and YYEEEE. The CDR3 region has the DNA TGTGCCAGCAGCTTTGTGACTAGCGGGAGCAATGAGCAGTTCTTC. It translates to CASSFVTSGSNEQFF.

The chain joins TRBV11-1 to TRBJ2-1; 12 nucleotides agree with TRBD2. V was clipped by 0 bases and J by 8 bases; unmatched bases: 8. Germline V gene lookup returns CDR1 SGHAT and CDR2 FQDESV (reference sequence). This CDR3 comprises 17 residues. CDR3 amino acids: CASSLALPTSGGYEQFF. As DNA, the CDR3 is TGTGCCAGCAGCTTAGCCCTCCCGACTAGCGGGGGTTATGAGCAGTTCTTC.

CDR3 sequence (DNA): TGCGCCAGCAGCTTGACAGGGAAGGGTCACACCATATATTTT. Translated: CASSLTGKGHTIYF. The chain has TRBV5-1 and TRBJ1-3; TRBD1 might be the D (6 bases). V was trimmed by 1 base and J by 8 bases, leaving 13 bases between them. Germline-derived CDR1 and CDR2 are SGHRS and YFSETQ. The CDR3 sequence is 14 residues long.

The chain recombines TRBV9 with TRBJ2-1, with D unclear. Germline lookup yields CDR1 SGDLS and CDR2 YYNGEE. With 4 bases removed from V and 9 bases from J, the gap between germline ends came to 11 bases. The CDR3 length is 12 residues. CDR3 amino acids: CASSPPDREQFF. The DNA of the CDR3 is TGTGCCAGCAGCCCCCCGGACCGTGAGCAGTTCTTC.

The chain is built from TRBV18 and TRBJ2-3, with a possible D match to TRBD2 (6 bases). Trimming shortened V by 6 bases and J by 0 bases, and 16 bases separated the two germline ends. This CDR3 comprises 16 residues. Germline CDR1 KGHSH, CDR2 LQKENI. The CDR3 region has the DNA TGTGCCAGCTCCGAAAGGCGGGGCTCTAGCACAGATACGCAGTATTTT. Residues: CASSERRGSSTDTQYF.

This clone was seen just once. The rearrangement links TRBV30 to TRBJ2-7; TRBD2 agrees at 11 bases. The CDR3 runs 13 residues. CDR1 and CDR2 from the germline V gene are GTSNPN and SVGIG (reference sequence). The V gene end was trimmed by 1 base and the J gene end by 5 bases; junction bases not matched to a gene: 1. The CDR3 nucleotides read TGTGCCTGGAGTGGACTAGCGGGAAACGAGCAGTACTTC. Translating gives CAWSGLAGNEQYF.